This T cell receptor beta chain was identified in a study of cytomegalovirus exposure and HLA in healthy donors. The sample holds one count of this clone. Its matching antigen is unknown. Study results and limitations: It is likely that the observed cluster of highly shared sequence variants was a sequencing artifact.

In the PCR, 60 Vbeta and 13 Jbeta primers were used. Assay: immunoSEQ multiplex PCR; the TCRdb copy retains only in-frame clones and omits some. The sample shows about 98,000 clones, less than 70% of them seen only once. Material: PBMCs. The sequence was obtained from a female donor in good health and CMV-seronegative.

CDR3 DNA: TGTGCCAGCAGTGAATCTGGGACTAGCGGTTGGGATACGCAGTATTTT. It is translated as CASSESGTSGWDTQYF. This rearrangement joins TRBV25-1 to TRBJ2-3; 11 bases match TRBD2. Germline CDR1 reads MGHDK; CDR2 reads SYGVNS. J lost 6 bases, V lost 1 base, and 6 bases had no gene match. The CDR3 consists of 16 residues.